The 21 T cell receptor beta chains below were found in one sample sequenced in a study of T-cell reconstitution after alpha-beta-depleted transplantation in children. A TCRbeta library incorporating unique molecular identifiers was prepared. TCRdb independently ran MiXCR on the PCR reads; one entry per CDR3 protein. There are some 310,000 distinct CDR3 sequences in the sample; approximately 20% occur only once, and 10% to 11% lies in the top ten. Sample: PBMCs, mostly from graft donor cells, taken 180 days after TCRalphabeta/CD19-depleted stem cell transplant. Every receptor here comes from a male patient younger than 18 who had a stem cell transplant for acute lymphoblastic leukemia, so the T cells may come from the graft donor.

This chain uses TRBV27 with TRBJ2-5, with D perhaps TRBD2 (5 bases). V was clipped by 5 bases and J by 1 base, with 11 bases between them. The CDR3 contains 14 residues. Germline CDR1 is MNHEY and CDR2 is SMNVEV (reference sequence). The CDR3 nucleotides read TGTGCCAGCAGTACGTTAGGAGGCCAAGAGACCCAGTACTTC. Residues: CASSTLGGQETQYF.

This clonotype was observed a few times. The chain joins TRBV28 to TRBJ2-7, with D hard to call. With 3 bases removed from V and 2 bases from J, the gap between germline ends came to 11 bases. The CDR3 has 14 residues. The V gene's germline CDR1 is MDHEN and CDR2 SYDVKM. The CDR3 spells CASSFYPATYEQYF. The CDR3 DNA is TGTGCCAGCAGTTTTTATCCGGCTACCTACGAGCAGTACTTC.

This clonotype was recorded at least ten times. The chain is built from TRBV20-1 and TRBJ1-2; D is perhaps TRBD1 (5 bases). Trimming removed 2 bases from V and 0 bases from J, with 7 bases in between. Germline assignment: CDR1 DFQATT and CDR2 SNEGSKA (reference sequence). The CDR3 totals 13 residues. The CDR3 loop is CSARQGANYGYTF. The CDR3 nucleotides are TGCAGTGCTAGACAGGGAGCTAACTATGGCTACACCTTC.

V gene TRBV5-4 combines with J gene TRBJ1-1; D unclear. CDR3 length: 14 amino acids. From germline, CDR1 is SGHNT and CDR2 YYREEE (reference sequence). Deletions cut 0 bases from V and 10 bases from J, with 16 bases between. Here the CDR3 DNA reads TGTGCCAGCAGCTTGGAGGACCAAGGTGGCCGAGCTTTCTTT. This codes for CASSLEDQGGRAFF.

A few counts support this clonotype. This chain uses TRBV7-9 with TRBJ2-7; 9 bases agree with TRBD2. The CDR3 loop spans 15 amino acids. Germline CDR1 and CDR2: SEHNR and FQNEAQ (reference sequence). J lost 0 bases, V lost 2 bases, and 2 bases had no gene match. The CDR3: CASSLQREVSYEQYF. The DNA of the CDR3 is TGTGCCAGCAGCTTACAGCGGGAGGTCTCCTACGAGCAGTACTTC.

This clonotype came up a few times. The chain is built from TRBV4-1 and TRBJ1-2, with 8 bases matching TRBD1. This CDR3 has 16 amino acids. With 1 base clipped from V and 4 bases from J, the junction kept 8 bases outside the gene matches. CDR1 and CDR2 from the germline V gene are MGHRA and YSYEKL. DNA of the CDR3: TGCGCCAGCAGCCAAGGTGGGGGGACAGGTGTCTATGGCTACACCTTC. Translation: CASSQGGGTGVYGYTF.

This clonotype was seen a few times. The rearrangement links TRBV12-3 or TRBV12-4 to TRBJ2-6, with 9 bases aligning to TRBD1. This CDR3 contains 19 residues. The trim removed 6 bases at V and 0 bases at J, leaving 12 bases unmatched. CDR3 sequence reads: CASSAGWGQGGSGANVLTF. The CDR3 DNA follows: TGTGCCAGCAGCGCCGGGTGGGGACAGGGTGGCTCTGGGGCCAACGTCCTGACTTTC.

V usage is TRBV18 and J usage is TRBJ1-2, with no clear D. Trimming removed 5 bases at V and 8 bases at J, with 12 bases between. The CDR3 runs to 12 residues. The germline CDR1 and CDR2 sequences are KGHSH and LQKENI. The CDR3 loop reads CASSGNGEGYTF. CDR3 in DNA: TGTGCCAGCTCAGGTAATGGAGAAGGCTACACCTTC.

This rearrangement joins TRBV9 to TRBJ1-2, with D unresolved. V gave up 0 bases and J gave up 4 bases, with 7 bases separating them. CDR3 length: 13 residues. Germline CDR1 is SGDLS and CDR2 is YYNGEE. CDR3 region: CASSVGASYGYTF. CDR3 in DNA: TGTGCCAGCAGCGTAGGGGCCTCCTATGGCTACACCTTC. The variable domain in full, completed from reference TRBV9 and TRBJ1-2, reads DSGVTQTPKHLITATGQRVTLRCSPRSGDLSVYWYQQSLDQGLQFLIQYYNGEERAKGNILERFSAQQFPDLHSELNLSSLELGDSALYFCASSVGASYGYTFGSGTRLTVV.

The V and J genes are TRBV20-1 and TRBJ2-5; TRBD2 is a possible D gene (5 bases). The germline V gene encodes CDR1 DFQATT and CDR2 SNEGSKA (reference sequence). The CDR3 is 13 residues long. The V end was cut by 5 bases, the J end by 2 bases, with 12 bases between. The CDR3 DNA reads as TGCAGTGCTTCCAGGTGGAGGCAAGAGACCCAGTACTTC. Its translation: CSASRWRQETQYF.

With respect to this clonotype: One end of the junction varies from germline; a read error may be responsible. This chain connects TRBV20-1 to TRBJ2-3, with 12 nucleotides matching TRBD2. In germline, CDR1 is DFQATT, CDR2 SNEGSKA (reference sequence). This CDR3 has 17 residues. CDR3 nucleotides: TGCAGTGCTAGGGCTAGCGGGAGGGCCGTTTCGGCAGATAGGCAGTATTTT. It encodes CSARASGRAVSADRQYF.

This rearrangement joins TRBV7-3 to TRBJ2-1; TRBD2 matches at 7 bases. This CDR3 comprises 17 residues. J lost 8 bases, V lost 3 bases, and 16 bases had no gene match. CDR1 SGHTA and CDR2 FQGTGA come from the germline V gene. The CDR3 loop reads CASSLFGPTSGIYEQFF. In DNA, the CDR3 is TGTGCCAGCAGCTTGTTCGGTCCGACAAGCGGGATCTATGAGCAGTTCTTC. Looking up the rest from reference TRBV7-3 and TRBJ2-1 gives the full variable domain: GAGVSQTPSNKVTEKGKYVELRCDPISGHTALYWYRQSLGQGPEFLIYFQGTGAADDSGLPNDRFFAVRPEGSVSTLKIQRTERGDSAVYLCASSLFGPTSGIYEQFFGPGTRLTVL.

The chain employs TRBV3-1 and TRBJ2-3; TRBD2 matches at 7 bases. The J segment lost 0 bases and the V segment lost 3 bases, leaving 9 bases of the junction unmatched. CDR3 length: 17 amino acids. Germline-derived CDR1 and CDR2 are LGHDT and YNNKEL (reference sequence). Here the CDR3 DNA reads TGTGCCAGCAGCCATGTCGCTAGCGGTCCTAGCACAGATACGCAGTATTTT. It is translated as CASSHVASGPSTDTQYF.

V gene TRBV12-3 or TRBV12-4 combines with J gene TRBJ1-1; no clear D gene. The germline V and J ends were trimmed by 6 bases and 3 bases, with 14 bases remaining between them. CDR3 length: 14 residues. The CDR3: CASSSSWGDTEAFF. CDR3 nucleotides: TGTGCCAGCAGCTCTAGTTGGGGTGACACTGAAGCTTTCTTT.

The chain recombines TRBV7-9 with TRBJ2-1; no firm D call. Looked up from germline, CDR1 is SEHNR and CDR2 is FQNEAQ (reference sequence). This CDR3 comprises 15 residues. V was cut by 5 bases and J by 0 bases, with 11 bases left in between. The CDR3 protein is CASSLLLPSYNEQFF. CDR3 nucleotides: TGTGCCAGCAGCCTCCTCCTGCCCTCCTACAATGAGCAGTTCTTC.

CDR3 residues: CSGGGREKDTQYF. The CDR3 coding sequence is TGCAGTGGGGGAGGGCGGGAGAAAGATACGCAGTATTTT. This chain uses TRBV20-1 with TRBJ2-3; TRBD2 agrees at 7 bases. CDR3 size: 13 residues. Germline loops: CDR1 DFQATT, CDR2 SNEGSKA (reference sequence). Trimming removed 7 bases from V and 5 bases from J; junction bases left unmatched: 9.

This clonotype was seen only a few times. The rearrangement uses TRBV5-4 and TRBJ1-4, with 9 bases identical to TRBD1. The germline V gene encodes CDR1 SGHNT and CDR2 YYREEE (reference sequence). CDR3 length: 14 residues. J was trimmed by 8 bases and V by 4 bases; bases with no gene match: 6. CDR3 region: CASSQGQGLEKLFF. CDR3 in DNA: TGTGCCAGCAGCCAGGGACAGGGTTTGGAAAAACTGTTTTTT.

The chain carries TRBV4-1 and TRBJ2-1; 9 bases fit TRBD2. Trimming removed 7 bases from V and 10 bases from J; junction bases left unmatched: 8. This CDR3 contains 13 residues. Germline V lookup: CDR1 MGHRA, CDR2 YSYEKL. The CDR3 nucleotides are TGCGCCAGCACCACCTTCGGACTAGCGGAGCAGTTCTTC. This codes for CASTTFGLAEQFF.

The V gene is TRBV5-1, the J gene TRBJ2-1; D possibly matches TRBD1 or TRBD2 (7 bases each). The CDR3 spans 15 residues. Trimming removed 2 bases at V and 9 bases at J, with 18 bases between. Germline values: CDR1 SGHRS, CDR2 YFSETQ. The CDR3 reads CASSFQGGSGGEQFF. DNA of the CDR3: TGCGCCAGCAGCTTCCAGGGGGGATCGGGGGGTGAGCAGTTCTTC.

The V call is TRBV5-1, the J call TRBJ1-1; D may be TRBD1 (5 bases). Germline V lookup: CDR1 SGHRS, CDR2 YFSETQ. This CDR3 is 14 amino acids long. V was cut by 3 bases and J by 3 bases, with 12 bases left in between. The CDR3 here is CASSSAGTYTEAFF. CDR3 sequence (DNA): TGCGCCAGCAGCTCGGCCGGGACTTACACTGAAGCTTTCTTT.

This clonotype was recorded a few times. J is TRBJ2-3 and V is TRBV6-5; 10 nucleotides align to TRBD2. J lost 3 bases, V lost 4 bases, and 7 bases had no gene match. Looked up from germline, CDR1 is MNHEY and CDR2 is SVGAGI. The CDR3 covers 16 residues. This CDR3 reads CASSSGGLAVTDTQYF. CDR3 bases: TGTGCCAGCAGTTCCGGCGGACTAGCGGTGACAGATACGCAGTATTTT.